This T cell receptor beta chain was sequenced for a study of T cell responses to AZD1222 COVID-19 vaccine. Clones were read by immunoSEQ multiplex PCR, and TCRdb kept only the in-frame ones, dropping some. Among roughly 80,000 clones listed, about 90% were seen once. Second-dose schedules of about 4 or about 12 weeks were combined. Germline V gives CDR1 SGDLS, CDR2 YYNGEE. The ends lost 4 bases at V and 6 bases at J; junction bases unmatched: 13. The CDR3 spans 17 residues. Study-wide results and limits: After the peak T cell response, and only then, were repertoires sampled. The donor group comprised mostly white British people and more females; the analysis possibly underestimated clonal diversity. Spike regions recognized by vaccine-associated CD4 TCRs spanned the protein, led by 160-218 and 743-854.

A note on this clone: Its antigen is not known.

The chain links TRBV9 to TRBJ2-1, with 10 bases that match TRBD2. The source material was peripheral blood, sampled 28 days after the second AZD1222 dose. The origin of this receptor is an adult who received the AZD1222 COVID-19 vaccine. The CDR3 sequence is CASSPQRGAGGRNEQFF. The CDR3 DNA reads TGTGCCAGCAGCCCCCAACGAGGAGCGGGGGGGCGCAATGAGCAGTTCTTC.